Here is one TCR beta chain with its context. The target antigen is unknown. With a J-beta primer mix and a sample-barcoded 5' primer, a second PCR ran about 7 to 11 cycles. TCRdb ran MiXCR on the 5' RACE reads and lists one entry per CDR3 protein. The sample records roughly 830,000 distinct CDR3 sequences, 55% to 65% being singletons. This entry belongs to a study of blood T cells in healthy people across ages. Study outcomes and limitations: It was held that diversity estimates obtained from one million T cells represented underestimates.

The CDR3 extends over 15 amino acids. Germline-derived CDR1 and CDR2 are SEHNR and FQNEAQ (reference sequence). With 2 bases clipped from V and 8 bases from J, the junction kept 8 bases outside the gene matches. This chain links TRBV7-9 with TRBJ2-1, with 8 bases that match TRBD1. Sequenced: blood. The clonotype comes from a young man in good health. The CDR3 is CASSLPRGRIDEQFF. The CDR3 DNA follows: TGTGCCAGCAGCTTACCCAGGGGGCGCATCGATGAGCAGTTCTTC.